A single sample is the source of the 30 T cell receptor beta chains below, sequenced in a study of blood T cell repertoires in COVID-19. Clones were sequenced by immunoSEQ multiplex PCR, and TCRdb holds only the in-frame ones, with some missing. Of about 270,000 clones listed, under 95% are singletons. Sequencing was carried out using PBMCs or T cells enriched from blood (not recorded which). These receptors came from a woman between 40 and 50 years old with acute COVID-19.

V gene TRBV9 combines with J gene TRBJ2-1; D may be TRBD2 (5 bases). V was cut by 0 bases and J by 5 bases, with 6 bases left in between. CDR1 is SGDLS, CDR2 YYNGEE, per germline. The CDR3 covers 13 residues. The CDR3 DNA sequence: TGTGCCAGCAGCGTAGGGACTCACAATGAGCAGTTCTTC. Translating it yields CASSVGTHNEQFF.

This chain joins TRBV6-2 or TRBV6-3 and TRBJ2-7; 9 bases fit TRBD1. The CDR3 runs to 15 residues. V was pared by 5 bases and J by 4 bases, with 9 bases of the junction left unmatched. CDR1 is MNHEY, CDR2 SVGEGT, per germline. CDR3 protein: CASSHRGPDFYEQYF. The CDR3 DNA follows: TGTGCCAGCAGTCACAGGGGGCCGGACTTTTACGAGCAGTACTTC.

The chain links TRBV10-3 to TRBJ1-1; TRBD1 agrees at 7 bases. After removal of 0 bases from V and 5 bases from J, the junction contained 12 bases not matched to a gene. CDR1 is ENHRY, CDR2 SYGVKD, per germline. The CDR3 has 17 residues. The CDR3 sequence is CAISESMRRQGLTEAFF. In nucleotides, the CDR3 is TGTGCCATCAGTGAGTCGATGAGGAGACAGGGTCTTACTGAAGCTTTCTTT.

The chain combines TRBV13 with TRBJ2-2; possible D gene TRBD1, 6 bases. The V and J ends lost 6 bases and 3 bases respectively, with 14 bases between them. The CDR3 is made up of 15 amino acids. The germline gives CDR1 PRHDT, CDR2 FYEKMQ (reference sequence). The CDR3 coding sequence is TGTGCCAGCAGGGCCTCAGGGGTGGACACCGGGGAGCTGTTTTTT. Encoded protein: CASRASGVDTGELFF.

This clone occurred once. The chain has TRBV11-3 and TRBJ2-7; tentatively, D is TRBD2 (5 bases). In germline, CDR1 is SGHNT, CDR2 YENEEA. This CDR3 comprises 14 residues. Between the trimmed V and J ends, which lost 3 bases and 2 bases, there was a span of 11 bases. The CDR3 DNA reads as TGTGCCAGCAGCTTCACTAGTACTACCTACGAGCAGTACTTC. Its protein is CASSFTSTTYEQYF.

The rearrangement joins TRBV9 to TRBJ2-1; TRBD2 matches 15 bases. The germline CDR1 and CDR2 sequences are SGDLS and YYNGEE. The CDR3 sequence is 18 residues long. V trimming: 4 bases; J trimming: 9 bases; junction bases outside the gene matches: 14. The CDR3, as DNA: TGTGCCAGCAGCCCCTCGGGACTAGCGGGGGGCCCAAAGGGTGAGCAGTTCTTC. Its protein is CASSPSGLAGGPKGEQFF.

The chain employs TRBV6-5 and TRBJ1-1, with a possible D match to TRBD1 (6 bases). V lost 4 bases and J lost 4, with 16 bases in between. This CDR3 comprises 15 residues. The germline gives CDR1 MNHEY, CDR2 SVGAGI. The CDR3 coding sequence is TGTGCCAGCAGTTCCGGTGCGTTGGGGGCCACTGAAGCTTTCTTT. It translates to CASSSGALGATEAFF.

The J gene is TRBJ2-3, the V gene TRBV27, with TRBD2 identical over 12 bases. V gave up 4 bases and J gave up 2 bases; unmatched junction bases: 7. This CDR3 contains 17 residues. The germline V gene has CDR1 MNHEY and CDR2 SMNVEV (reference sequence). The CDR3 loop reads CASSSPTSGRLTDTQYF. For the CDR3, the DNA is TGTGCCAGCAGTTCTCCTACTAGCGGGAGGCTCACAGATACGCAGTATTTT.

The CDR3 region is CASSWAVNTEAFF. DNA for the CDR3: TGTGCCAGTAGTTGGGCCGTGAACACTGAAGCTTTCTTT. The genes are TRBV19 and TRBJ1-1; D call uncertain. The CDR3 length is 13 residues. Germline values: CDR1 LNHDA, CDR2 SQIVND (reference sequence). V was shortened by 5 bases and J by 0 bases, with 7 bases between the two germline ends.

The rearrangement uses TRBV5-5 and TRBJ1-2; 11 nucleotides line up with TRBD1. Germline assignment: CDR1 SGHKS and CDR2 YYEKEE (reference sequence). The CDR3 sequence is 16 residues long. Trimming at V came to 0 bases and at J to 7 bases, leaving 8 bases not matched to a gene. The CDR3 nucleotides are TGTGCCAGCAGCTTGGACTCCGGGACAGGGGGGAGTGGCTACACCTTC. Protein product: CASSLDSGTGGSGYTF.

The gene calls are TRBV7-2 and TRBJ1-3, with TRBD1 as a possible D gene (5 bases). The CDR3 sequence is 17 residues long. V gave up 2 bases and J gave up 8 bases, with 22 bases separating them. Germline loops: CDR1 SGHTA, CDR2 FQGNSA. CDR3: CASSLNGLGQGGDTIYF. CDR3 DNA sequence: TGTGCCAGCAGCTTAAATGGCTTGGGCCAGGGAGGGGACACCATATATTTT.

As concerns this clone: A junction end diverges from the germline sequence, so it may reflect a read error. Within the sample, other DNA sequences also encode this same CDR3. The rearrangement links TRBV3-1 (or the pseudogene TRBV3-2) to TRBJ2-5; 7 nucleotides agree with TRBD2. CDR3 length: 17 amino acids. The germline gives CDR1 LGHDT, CDR2 YNNKEL (reference sequence). The DNA of the CDR3 is TGCGCCAGCAGCCAAGTAGCTGGACTAGAGGGTTTGGGGACCCAGTACTTC. Amino acid sequence: CASSQVAGLEGLGTQYF.

This chain joins TRBV7-2 and TRBJ2-3; 8 nucleotides agree with TRBD2. Looked up from germline, CDR1 is SGHTA and CDR2 is FQGNSA. V was pared by 6 bases and J by 5 bases, with 1 base of the junction left unmatched. The CDR3 covers 12 residues. This CDR3 is CASRRGGDTQYF. The CDR3 nucleotides read TGTGCCAGCAGACGGGGGGGAGATACGCAGTATTTT.

The genes are TRBV2 and TRBJ1-4; D not resolved. This CDR3 is 15 amino acids long. V was pared by 4 bases and J by 7 bases, with 16 bases between. CDR1 and CDR2 from the germline V gene are SNHLY and FYNNEI. For the CDR3, the DNA is TGTGCCAGCAGTGGGGCAGCCCCTGGAGGTGAAAAACTGTTTTTT. It is translated as CASSGAAPGGEKLFF.

V is TRBV6-4 and J is TRBJ1-1, with TRBD1 as a possible D gene (6 bases). The V gene's germline CDR1 is MRHNA and CDR2 SNTAGT. The CDR3 consists of 17 residues. The V end lost 8 bases, the J end lost 1 base, and 23 bases lay between the germline ends. The CDR3 here is CASGPNLRTAENTEAFF. CDR3 DNA: TGTGCCAGCGGCCCCAACCTCCGGACAGCCGAGAACACTGAAGCTTTCTTT.

This chain links TRBV7-2 with TRBJ2-7; D remains unclear. V lost 3 bases and J lost 2, with 11 bases in between. The CDR3 consists of 14 residues. Germline V lookup: CDR1 SGHTA, CDR2 FQGNSA. Written as DNA, the CDR3 is TGTGCCAGCAGCTTTTTCGCAGATACCTACGAGCAGTACTTC. Translated, it gives CASSFFADTYEQYF.

This rearrangement joins TRBV10-3 to TRBJ2-3, with TRBD2 as a possible D gene (7 bases). Germline loops: CDR1 ENHRY, CDR2 SYGVKD. CDR3 length: 14 residues. Between the trimmed V and J ends, which lost 3 bases and 4 bases, there was a span of 11 bases. The CDR3 spells CAISDRGASDTQYF. The CDR3 region has the DNA TGTGCCATCAGTGACCGGGGGGCCTCAGATACGCAGTATTTT.

The chain uses TRBV2 and TRBJ2-2; D is ambiguous. The CDR3 has 13 residues. V was cut by 6 bases and J by 7 bases, with 12 bases left in between. The germline V gene has CDR1 SNHLY and CDR2 FYNNEI. The CDR3 here is CASRRSIGGELFF. For the CDR3, the DNA is TGTGCCAGCAGACGAAGCATTGGCGGGGAGCTGTTTTTT.

The chain couples TRBV28 to TRBJ2-3; 9 nucleotides agree with TRBD1. Per the germline V gene, CDR1 is MDHEN and CDR2 is SYDVKM. After removal of 5 bases from V and 7 bases from J, the junction contained 13 bases not matched to a gene. The CDR3 totals 16 residues. DNA for the CDR3: TGTGCCAGCAGTCCCCGGGACAGGGAAACGAGATATACGCAGTATTTT. Protein product: CASSPRDRETRYTQYF.

This clone was found a few times. The chain joins TRBV6-4 to TRBJ2-3; D not certain. The CDR3 is made up of 13 amino acids. Per germline, CDR1 MRHNA and CDR2 SNTAGT. Trimming took 4 bases from V and 4 from J, leaving 9 bases between them. The CDR3 loop is CASSGSESDTQYF. The DNA for the CDR3 is TGTGCCAGCAGTGGGTCGGAGTCAGATACGCAGTATTTT.

This rearrangement joins TRBV14 to TRBJ2-1; no clear D gene. The CDR3 is 14 residues long. Per germline, CDR1 SGHDN and CDR2 FVKESK. V lost 4 bases and J 12 bases, leaving 19 bases between the germline ends. The CDR3 DNA reads TGTGCCAGCAGCCTTAACCGGGTAGCCGCTTCGCAGTTCTTC. As protein: CASSLNRVAASQFF.

This chain links TRBV19 with TRBJ1-1, with D tentatively TRBD1 (6 bases). Germline V lookup: CDR1 LNHDA, CDR2 SQIVND (reference sequence). The V end lost 7 bases, the J end lost 0 bases, and 18 bases lay between the germline ends. CDR3 length equals 16 residues. The CDR3 DNA sequence: TGTGCCAGTACCCCTTCAACAGGGTTCATGAACACTGAAGCTTTCTTT. Amino acid sequence: CASTPSTGFMNTEAFF.

This clone has just one count. V gene TRBV2 combines with J gene TRBJ2-2; 8 positions agree with TRBD1. Trimming cost V 8 bases and J 1 base; bases outside gene matches: 3. The CDR3 has 14 residues. The germline gives CDR1 SNHLY, CDR2 FYNNEI. CDR3 bases: TGTGCCAGCGGCGGACAGGGGAACACCGGGGAGCTGTTTTTT. Its protein is CASGGQGNTGELFF.

This clone is a singleton in its sample. The chain is built from TRBV24-1 and TRBJ2-3; 7 bases agree with TRBD2. V lost 4 bases, J lost 1 base, and 4 bases stayed unmatched. Germline loops: CDR1 KGHDR, CDR2 SFDVKD. The CDR3 is 15 residues long. CDR3 nucleotides: TGTGCCACCAGTGAGGGGAGGGCCGGCACAGATACGCAGTATTTT. It is translated as CATSEGRAGTDTQYF.

V and J are TRBV2 and TRBJ2-6, with D possibly TRBD1 on 6 matching bases. Looked up from germline, CDR1 is SNHLY and CDR2 is FYNNEI. The CDR3 has 16 amino acids. Trimming removed 7 bases from V and 0 bases from J, with 13 bases in between. CDR3 coding DNA: TGTGCCAGCAACCGGGACAACCCCTCTGGGGCCAACGTCCTGACTTTC. This translates into CASNRDNPSGANVLTF.

The table lists this clone with a count of one. The chain has TRBV7-9 and TRBJ2-3; 9 nucleotides line up with TRBD2. The V segment lost 5 bases and the J segment 0 bases; nucleotides outside the gene matches: 12. This CDR3 has 18 amino acids. Per the germline V gene, CDR1 is SEHNR and CDR2 is FQNEAQ (reference sequence). The CDR3 nucleotides read TGTGCCAGCAGCCCTACAAGACTAGCGGAAAGTAGCACAGATACGCAGTATTTT. Translated, it gives CASSPTRLAESSTDTQYF.

The chain recombines TRBV7-9 with TRBJ1-4; 7 nucleotides match TRBD1. Per germline, CDR1 SEHNR and CDR2 FQNEAQ (reference sequence). This CDR3 region has 14 residues. V gave up 5 bases and J gave up 8 bases; unmatched junction bases: 8. CDR3 protein: CASSPDRDVEKLFF. CDR3 coding DNA: TGTGCCAGCAGCCCCGACAGGGATGTGGAAAAACTGTTTTTT. Complete variable domain (other parts from reference TRBV7-9 and TRBJ1-4): DTGVSQNPRHKITKRGQNVTFRCDPISEHNRLYWYRQTLGQGPEFLTYFQNEAQLEKSRLLSDRFSAERPKGSFSTLEIQRTEQGDSAMYLCASSPDRDVEKLFFGSGTQLSVL.

For the CDR3, the DNA is TGTGCCAGCAGCCCGAAGGGCCGGGGCGGGGGCTTGACCGGGGAGCTGTTTTTT. Encoded protein: CASSPKGRGGGLTGELFF. This chain uses TRBV7-9 with TRBJ2-2; TRBD2 might be the D (7 bases). Trimming cost V 5 bases and J 5 bases, with 24 bases left between them. Per the germline V gene, CDR1 is SEHNR and CDR2 is FQNEAQ (reference sequence). This CDR3 has 18 residues.

This chain joins TRBV28 and TRBJ2-7; D is undetermined. V was clipped by 4 bases and J by 6 bases, with 4 bases between them. There are 10 residues in the CDR3. The V gene's germline CDR1 is MDHEN and CDR2 SYDVKM. CDR3 bases: TGTGCCAGCAGTTCCGGCGAGCAGTACTTC. Translated: CASSSGEQYF.

This chain uses TRBV7-8 with TRBJ1-5; 7 bases map to TRBD1. J was trimmed by 6 bases and V by 4 bases; bases with no gene match: 6. Germline CDR1 and CDR2: SGHVS and FQNEAQ. There are 14 residues in the CDR3. CDR3 nucleotide sequence: TGTGCCAGCAGCTCGGACAGGATGAGTCAGCCCCAGCATTTT. It encodes CASSSDRMSQPQHF.